This passage covers 8 T cell receptor beta chains from one sample sequenced in a study of quantifying T cell responses using KT2 cells. Study context: cDNA was made from DNase-treated RNA using alpha and beta constant primers.

An oligo carrying a UMI was ligated to the cDNA 3' end. First-round PCR used four to five cycles and beta primers RC1.1 and RC1.2 covering TRBC1 and TRBC2. MiXCR, run by TCRdb on the UMI-ligation and nested PCR reads, gives a single entry per CDR3 protein. The table shows approximately 43,000 distinct CDR3 sequences, with 15% to 20% occurring only once. The sequencing input was PBMCs spiked with cells of the T cell clone KT2. The source is a human donor.

The chain carries TRBV30 and TRBJ2-1; 11 nucleotides align to TRBD1. This CDR3 has 14 amino acids. Germline V CDR1 and CDR2: GTSNPN, SVGIG (reference sequence). V lost 3 bases, J lost 6 bases, and 4 bases stayed unmatched. CDR3: CAWRGTGGTNEQFF. The CDR3 DNA reads TGTGCCTGGAGAGGGACAGGGGGTACCAATGAGCAGTTCTTC.

This chain links TRBV7-9 with TRBJ1-3, with TRBD1 matching 7 bases. V was clipped by 1 base and J by 3 bases; unmatched bases: 3. The CDR3 loop spans 15 amino acids. CDR1 and CDR2 (germline): SEHNR, FQNEAQ (reference sequence). CDR3 residues: CASSLVGGHGNTIYF. Here the CDR3 DNA reads TGTGCCAGCAGCTTAGTAGGGGGCCATGGAAACACCATATATTTT.

V gene TRBV27 combines with J gene TRBJ2-1; 16 bases line up with TRBD2. Germline trimming cut 7 bases from V and 8 bases from J; bases unmatched to any gene: 8. The CDR3 runs to 16 residues. Germline V CDR1 and CDR2: MNHEY, SMNVEV (reference sequence). As DNA, the CDR3 is TGTGCCAGCACCACGGGACTAGCGGGAGGGTTCTATGAGCAGTTCTTC. It translates to CASTTGLAGGFYEQFF.

This clonotype was recorded only once. V and J are TRBV27 and TRBJ1-2; D is possibly TRBD1 (6 bases). The CDR3 is made up of 13 amino acids. V was trimmed by 3 bases and J by 7 bases, leaving 12 bases between them. Germline V gives CDR1 MNHEY, CDR2 SMNVEV (reference sequence). The CDR3 is CASSLGRGSGYTF. The CDR3 DNA reads as TGTGCCAGCAGTTTGGGCAGGGGAAGTGGCTACACCTTC.

This clonotype was seen a few times. The V gene is TRBV29-1, the J gene TRBJ1-1, with D possibly being TRBD1 (5 bases). Germline values: CDR1 SQVTM, CDR2 ANQGSEA. This CDR3 region has 15 residues. Trimming stripped 1 base from V and 0 bases from J, with 12 bases between. The CDR3 bases are TGCAGCGTTGAAGTCCTAATGGGGGTGAACACTGAAGCTTTCTTT. Translation gives CSVEVLMGVNTEAFF.

This sequence joins TRBV20-1 and TRBJ1-5; 7 nucleotides match TRBD1. The CDR3 runs 14 residues. Germline CDR1 and CDR2: DFQATT and SNEGSKA (reference sequence). Unmatched junction bases numbered 6, after V lost 0 bases and J lost 7 bases. The CDR3 protein is CSARDARGRQPQHF. The DNA for the CDR3 is TGCAGTGCTAGAGATGCCAGGGGGAGACAGCCCCAGCATTTT.

Ten or more counts support this clonotype. The chain has TRBV6-6 and TRBJ1-1, with TRBD1 as a possible D gene (6 bases). This CDR3 contains 13 residues. V was trimmed by 7 bases and J by 11 bases, leaving 20 bases between them. Germline assignment: CDR1 MNHNY and CDR2 SVGAGI (reference sequence). The CDR3 DNA reads as TGTGCCAGCACCAAAGGGGGACAATCGTTTGCTTTCTTT. Translation: CASTKGGQSFAFF.

This clonotype appeared many times. This sequence joins TRBV20-1 and TRBJ2-5; 10 bases align to TRBD2. Trimming at V came to 3 bases and at J to 2 bases, leaving 9 bases not matched to a gene. Germline V gene data show CDR1 as DFQATT and CDR2 as SNEGSKA (reference sequence). The CDR3 runs 16 residues. DNA for the CDR3: TGCAGTGCTAGGTCCCCTAGCGGGGGATTACAAGAGACCCAGTACTTC. The encoded protein is CSARSPSGGLQETQYF.